The rows below give T cell receptor beta chains drawn from one sample of a study of blood T cell repertoires in COVID-19. Method: immunoSEQ multiplex PCR; TCRdb's copy keeps in-frame clones and lacks some. Seen here are 150,000 to 180,000 clones, over 65% observed once, and the top ten hold roughly 1.5%. Sequencing used peripheral blood. The receptors were gathered from a man older than 75 with acute or convalescent COVID-19. CDR3s include the opening cysteine and the closing phenylalanine or tryptophan. Each record gives: V gene, D gene, clone size, J gene, CDR3 DNA, CDR3 protein. A D gene is named only where the DNA matches it firmly. Some rows mark clone size as missing; the rest say once, few, many or name a class of expanded clone.

v_call: TRBV3-1/TRBV3-2
d_call: .
clone_size: once
j_call: TRBJ1-5
cdr3_nt: TGTGCCAGCAGCCAAAGCCCAGGGGCTAACCAGCCCCAGCATTTT
cdr3_aa: CASSQSPGANQPQHF

v_call: TRBV5-4
d_call: .
clone_size: .
j_call: TRBJ2-7
cdr3_nt: TGTGCCAGCAGACACGACAGTTCCTACGAGCAGTACTTC
cdr3_aa: CASRHDSSYEQYF

v_call: TRBV7-3
d_call: TRBD1
clone_size: many
j_call: TRBJ1-2
cdr3_nt: TGTGCCAGCAGCTTAATGCAGGGGGATGGCTACACCTTC
cdr3_aa: CASSLMQGDGYTF

v_call: TRBV6-2/TRBV6-3
d_call: TRBD2
clone_size: .
j_call: TRBJ2-5
cdr3_nt: TGTGCCAGCAGTTACTCGACCCGACTAGCGGGAAGGGGGGAGACCCAGTACTTC
cdr3_aa: CASSYSTRLAGRGETQYF

v_call: TRBV3-1/TRBV3-2
d_call: .
clone_size: .
j_call: TRBJ1-1
cdr3_nt: TGTGCCAGCAGCCAAGATGCCGGTCGGGCTTTCTTT
cdr3_aa: CASSQDAGRAFF

v_call: TRBV18
d_call: .
clone_size: .
j_call: TRBJ1-2
cdr3_nt: TGTGCCAGCTCACCAGGGAGCGGCTACACCTTC
cdr3_aa: CASSPGSGYTF

v_call: TRBV24-1
d_call: .
clone_size: .
j_call: TRBJ2-5
cdr3_nt: TGTGCCACCAGTGATTTTGGCCAGGGAGGCGAGACCCAGTACTTC
cdr3_aa: CATSDFGQGGETQYF

v_call: TRBV19
d_call: .
clone_size: .
j_call: TRBJ1-5
cdr3_nt: TGTGCCAGTAGTTGGCCCCAGGGGCCCCAGCATTTT
cdr3_aa: CASSWPQGPQHF

v_call: TRBV6-2/TRBV6-3
d_call: TRBD1
clone_size: .
j_call: TRBJ1-2
cdr3_nt: TGTGCCAGCAGCGACGGACAGGGGGGGAACTATGGCTACACCTTC
cdr3_aa: CASSDGQGGNYGYTF

v_call: TRBV5-1
d_call: TRBD1
clone_size: .
j_call: TRBJ2-3
cdr3_nt: TGCGCCAGCAGCTTGGGGACAGGGGCTAGCACAGATACGCAGTATTTT
cdr3_aa: CASSLGTGASTDTQYF

v_call: TRBV7-2
d_call: .
clone_size: .
j_call: TRBJ2-2
cdr3_nt: TGTGCCAGCAGCTTATTCGGGGGGAACACCGGGGAGCTGTTTTTT
cdr3_aa: CASSLFGGNTGELFF

v_call: TRBV19
d_call: .
clone_size: .
j_call: TRBJ2-2
cdr3_nt: TGTGCCAGTAGTCCGCACAGGGCCCCTAGCACCGGGGAGCTGTTTTTT
cdr3_aa: CASSPHRAPSTGELFF

v_call: TRBV18
d_call: TRBD2
clone_size: .
j_call: TRBJ2-1
cdr3_nt: TGTGCCAGCTCCCCCGGTGTAGCGGGGGGCGCCGATGAGCAGTTCTTC
cdr3_aa: CASSPGVAGGADEQFF

v_call: TRBV5-5
d_call: TRBD1
clone_size: once
j_call: TRBJ2-6
cdr3_nt: TGTGCCAGTCGCCCGGGACAGGGGGCCCCTGGGGCCAACGTCCTGACTTTC
cdr3_aa: CASRPGQGAPGANVLTF

v_call: TRBV19
d_call: .
clone_size: .
j_call: TRBJ1-6
cdr3_nt: TGTGCCAGTGGAAGGGGTGATACGCCCCTCCACTTT
cdr3_aa: CASGRGDTPLHF

v_call: TRBV19
d_call: TRBD2
clone_size: .
j_call: TRBJ2-1
cdr3_nt: TGTGCCAGTAGTACCCTTACCCAGTTAGCGGGGGGTATCAATGAGCAGTTCTTC
cdr3_aa: CASSTLTQLAGGINEQFF

v_call: TRBV28
d_call: TRBD1
clone_size: .
j_call: TRBJ2-5
cdr3_nt: TGTGCCAGCAGTTTTCACAGGGGGTCCCAAGAGACCCAGTACTTC
cdr3_aa: CASSFHRGSQETQYF

v_call: TRBV28
d_call: TRBD1
clone_size: .
j_call: TRBJ2-3
cdr3_nt: TGTGCCAGCAGTTCCGGACAGGGTACAGATACGCAGTATTTT
cdr3_aa: CASSSGQGTDTQYF

v_call: TRBV29-1
d_call: .
clone_size: .
j_call: TRBJ2-7
cdr3_nt: TGCAGCGTGACCACAGGGTTCTACGAGCAGTACTTC
cdr3_aa: CSVTTGFYEQYF

v_call: TRBV28
d_call: TRBD2
clone_size: .
j_call: TRBJ2-5
cdr3_nt: TGTGCCAGCAGGCCCCGGGGAGCAGGGACTAAAGAGACCCAGTACTTC
cdr3_aa: CASRPRGAGTKETQYF

v_call: TRBV2
d_call: TRBD2
clone_size: .
j_call: TRBJ2-1
cdr3_nt: TGTGCCAGCAGTGAAGCGCCTAGCGGGGGGATTAAGGATGAGCAGTTCTTC
cdr3_aa: CASSEAPSGGIKDEQFF

v_call: TRBV4-2
d_call: .
clone_size: .
j_call: TRBJ1-5
cdr3_nt: TGTGCCAGCAGCCGGGGTTCCGGGGGCAATCAGCCCCAGCATTTT
cdr3_aa: CASSRGSGGNQPQHF

v_call: TRBV11-2
d_call: .
clone_size: .
j_call: TRBJ1-3
cdr3_nt: TGTGCCAGCAGCTTAGATATCGCAGGCTCTGGAAACACCATATATTTT
cdr3_aa: CASSLDIAGSGNTIYF

v_call: TRBV24-1
d_call: TRBD2
clone_size: .
j_call: TRBJ2-3
cdr3_nt: TGTGCCACCAGTGATTACGGACTAGCGGGGGGCACAGATACGCAGTATTTT
cdr3_aa: CATSDYGLAGGTDTQYF

v_call: TRBV5-5
d_call: TRBD1
clone_size: once
j_call: TRBJ1-5
cdr3_nt: TGTGCCAGCAGCCCCTGGTGGGGACAGCAGAATCAGCCCCAGCATTTT
cdr3_aa: CASSPWWGQQNQPQHF

v_call: TRBV30
d_call: .
clone_size: .
j_call: TRBJ1-2
cdr3_nt: TGTGCCTGGACCGCAGGGATTTATGGCTACACCTTC
cdr3_aa: CAWTAGIYGYTF

v_call: TRBV3-1/TRBV3-2
d_call: .
clone_size: .
j_call: TRBJ2-7
cdr3_nt: TGTGCCAGCAGCCCGGGACACTCGACCTACGAGCAGTACTTC
cdr3_aa: CASSPGHSTYEQYF

v_call: TRBV7-2
d_call: .
clone_size: few
j_call: TRBJ1-2
cdr3_nt: TGTGCCAGCAGCTTCCCGGACAGCCGATCCTATGGCTACACCTTC
cdr3_aa: CASSFPDSRSYGYTF

v_call: TRBV7-6
d_call: TRBD1
clone_size: .
j_call: TRBJ2-3
cdr3_nt: TGTGCCAGCAGCTCCCTCCGGGACAGTCCCTCGGGGGATACGCAGTATTTT
cdr3_aa: CASSSLRDSPSGDTQYF

v_call: TRBV7-9
d_call: TRBD2
clone_size: few
j_call: TRBJ2-7
cdr3_nt: TGTGCCAGCAGCGGCGGGACTAGCGGGGGGTACGAGCAGTACTTC
cdr3_aa: CASSGGTSGGYEQYF

v_call: TRBV12-5
d_call: .
clone_size: few
j_call: TRBJ2-3
cdr3_nt: TGTGCTAGTGGTTTGGTCAACCTACGGGCAGATACGCAGTATTTT
cdr3_aa: CASGLVNLRADTQYF